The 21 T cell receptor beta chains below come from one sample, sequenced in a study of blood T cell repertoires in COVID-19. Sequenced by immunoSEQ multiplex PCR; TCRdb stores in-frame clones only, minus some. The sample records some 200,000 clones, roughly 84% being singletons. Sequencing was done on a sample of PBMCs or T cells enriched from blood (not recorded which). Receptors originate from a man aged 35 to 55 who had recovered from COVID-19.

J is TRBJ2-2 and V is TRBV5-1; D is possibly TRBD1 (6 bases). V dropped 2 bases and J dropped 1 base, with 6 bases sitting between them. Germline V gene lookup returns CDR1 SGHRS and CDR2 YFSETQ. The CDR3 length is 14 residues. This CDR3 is CASSLQGNTGELFF. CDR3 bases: TGCGCCAGCAGCTTACAGGGGAACACCGGGGAGCTGTTTTTT.

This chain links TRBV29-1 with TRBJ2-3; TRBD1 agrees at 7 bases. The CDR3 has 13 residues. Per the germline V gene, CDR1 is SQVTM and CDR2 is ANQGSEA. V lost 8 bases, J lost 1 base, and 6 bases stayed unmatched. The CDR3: CSTRTGGTDTQYF. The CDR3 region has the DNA TGCAGCACGCGGACAGGAGGCACAGATACGCAGTATTTT.

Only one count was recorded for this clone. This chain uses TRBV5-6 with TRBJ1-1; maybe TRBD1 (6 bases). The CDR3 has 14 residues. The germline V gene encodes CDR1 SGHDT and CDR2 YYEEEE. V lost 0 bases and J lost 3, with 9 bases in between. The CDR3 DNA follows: TGTGCCAGCAGCTTGGGCAGGGGATACACTGAAGCTTTCTTT. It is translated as CASSLGRGYTEAFF.

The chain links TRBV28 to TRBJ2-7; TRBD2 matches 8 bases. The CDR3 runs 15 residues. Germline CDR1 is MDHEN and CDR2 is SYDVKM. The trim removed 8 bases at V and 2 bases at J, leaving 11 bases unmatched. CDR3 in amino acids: CASGPRGGGPYEQYF. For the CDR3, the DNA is TGTGCCAGCGGGCCCCGGGGGGGCGGACCCTACGAGCAGTACTTC.

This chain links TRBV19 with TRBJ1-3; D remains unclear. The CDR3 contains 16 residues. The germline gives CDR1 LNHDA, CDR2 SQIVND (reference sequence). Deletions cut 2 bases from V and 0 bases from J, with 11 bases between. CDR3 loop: CASSISSVSSGNTIYF. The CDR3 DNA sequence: TGTGCCAGTAGTATAAGTTCGGTCTCCTCTGGAAACACCATATATTTT.

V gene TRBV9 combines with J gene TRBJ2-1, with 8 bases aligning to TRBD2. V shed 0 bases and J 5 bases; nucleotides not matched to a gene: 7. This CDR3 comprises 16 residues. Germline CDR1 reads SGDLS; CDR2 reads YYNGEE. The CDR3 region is CASSVAIAGTDNEQFF. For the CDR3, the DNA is TGTGCCAGCAGCGTAGCGATAGCGGGGACCGACAATGAGCAGTTCTTC.

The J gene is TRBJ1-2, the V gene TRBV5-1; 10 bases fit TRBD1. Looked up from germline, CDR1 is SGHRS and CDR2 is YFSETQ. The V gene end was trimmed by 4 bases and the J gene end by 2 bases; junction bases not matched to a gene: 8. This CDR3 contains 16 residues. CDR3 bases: TGCGCCAGCAGCGCCGGGACAGGGGAACAGAACTATGGCTACACCTTC. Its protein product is CASSAGTGEQNYGYTF.

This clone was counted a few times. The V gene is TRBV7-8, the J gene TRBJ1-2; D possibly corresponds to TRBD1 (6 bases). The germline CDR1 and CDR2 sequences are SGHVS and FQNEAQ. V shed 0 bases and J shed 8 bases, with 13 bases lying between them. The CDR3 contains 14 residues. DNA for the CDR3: TGTGCCAGCAGCTTAGCGGTGGGGGCACGGGGCTACACCTTC. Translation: CASSLAVGARGYTF.

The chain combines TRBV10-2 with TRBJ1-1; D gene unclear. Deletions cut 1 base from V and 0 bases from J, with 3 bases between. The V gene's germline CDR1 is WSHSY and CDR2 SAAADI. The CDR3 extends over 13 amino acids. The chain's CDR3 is CASSEWLNTEAFF. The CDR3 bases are TGCGCCAGCAGTGAGTGGCTGAACACTGAAGCTTTCTTT.

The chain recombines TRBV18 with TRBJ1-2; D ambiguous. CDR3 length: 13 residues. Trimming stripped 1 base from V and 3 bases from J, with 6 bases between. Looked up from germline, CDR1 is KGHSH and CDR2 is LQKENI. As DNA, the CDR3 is TGTGCCAGCTCACCACGAACAGACTATGGCTACACCTTC. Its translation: CASSPRTDYGYTF.

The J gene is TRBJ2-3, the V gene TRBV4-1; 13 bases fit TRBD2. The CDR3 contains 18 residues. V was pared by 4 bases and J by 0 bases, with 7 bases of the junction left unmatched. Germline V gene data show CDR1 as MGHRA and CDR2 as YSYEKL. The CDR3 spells CASSPGTSGDPSTDTQYF. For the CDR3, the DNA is TGCGCCAGCAGCCCCGGGACTAGCGGGGACCCCAGCACAGATACGCAGTATTTT.

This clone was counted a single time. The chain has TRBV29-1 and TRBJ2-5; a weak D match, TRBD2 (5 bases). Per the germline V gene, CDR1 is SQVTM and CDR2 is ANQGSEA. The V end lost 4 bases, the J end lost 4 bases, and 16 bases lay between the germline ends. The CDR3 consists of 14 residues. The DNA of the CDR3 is TGCAGCGTTGCGCGAGGGTTGGGGAGAGAGACCCAGTACTTC. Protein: CSVARGLGRETQYF.

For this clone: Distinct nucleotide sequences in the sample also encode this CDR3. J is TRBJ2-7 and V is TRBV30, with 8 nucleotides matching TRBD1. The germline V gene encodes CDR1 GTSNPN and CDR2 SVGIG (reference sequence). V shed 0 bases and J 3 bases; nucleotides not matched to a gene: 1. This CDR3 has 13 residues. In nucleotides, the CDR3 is TGTGCCTGGAGTGTCGGACAGGGCTACGAGCAGTACTTC. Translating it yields CAWSVGQGYEQYF. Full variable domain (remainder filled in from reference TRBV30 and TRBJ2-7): SQTIHQWPATLVQPVGSPLSLECTVEGTSNPNLYWYRQAAGRGLQLLFYSVGIGQISSEVPQNLSASRPQDRQFILSSKKLLLSDSGFYLCAWSVGQGYEQYFGPGTRLTVT.

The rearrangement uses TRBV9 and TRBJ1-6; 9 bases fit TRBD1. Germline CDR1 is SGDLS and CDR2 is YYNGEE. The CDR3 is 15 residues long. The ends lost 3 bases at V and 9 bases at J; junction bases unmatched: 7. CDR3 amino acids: CASSAEGQGRSPLHF. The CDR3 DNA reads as TGTGCCAGCAGCGCCGAGGGACAGGGCCGTTCACCCCTCCACTTT.

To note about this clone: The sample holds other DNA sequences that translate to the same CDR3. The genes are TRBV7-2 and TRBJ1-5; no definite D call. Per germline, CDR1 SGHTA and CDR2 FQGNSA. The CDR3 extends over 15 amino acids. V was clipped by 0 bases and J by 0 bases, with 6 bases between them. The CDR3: CASSLASYSNQPQHF. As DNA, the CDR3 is TGTGCCAGCAGCTTAGCAAGCTATAGCAATCAGCCCCAGCATTTT. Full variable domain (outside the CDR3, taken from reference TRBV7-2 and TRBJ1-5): GAGVSQSPSNKVTEKGKDVELRCDPISGHTALYWYRQSLGQGLEFLIYFQGNSAPDKSGLPSDRFSAERTGGSVSTLTIQRTQQEDSAVYLCASSLASYSNQPQHFGDGTRLSIL.

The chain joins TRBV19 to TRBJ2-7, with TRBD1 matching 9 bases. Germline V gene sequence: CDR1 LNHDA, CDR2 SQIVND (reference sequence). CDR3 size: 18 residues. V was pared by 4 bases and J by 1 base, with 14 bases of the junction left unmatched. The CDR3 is CASSTSGTGFSSSYEQYF. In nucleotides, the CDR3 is TGTGCCAGTAGTACCTCCGGGACAGGGTTTTCCAGTTCCTACGAGCAGTACTTC.

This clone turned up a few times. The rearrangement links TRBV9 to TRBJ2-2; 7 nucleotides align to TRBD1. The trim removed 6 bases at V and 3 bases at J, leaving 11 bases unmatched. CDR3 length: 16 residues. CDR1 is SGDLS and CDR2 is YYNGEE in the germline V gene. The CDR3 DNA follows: TGTGCCAGCACCATGTCTGGGACAGCTCACACCGGGGAGCTGTTTTTT. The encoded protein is CASTMSGTAHTGELFF.

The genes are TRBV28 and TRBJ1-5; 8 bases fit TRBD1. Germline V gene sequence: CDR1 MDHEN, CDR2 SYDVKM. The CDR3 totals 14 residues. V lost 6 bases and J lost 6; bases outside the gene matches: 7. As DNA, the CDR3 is TGTGCCAGCAGAAAGGACAGGGCCGGTCAGCCCCAGCATTTT. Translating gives CASRKDRAGQPQHF.

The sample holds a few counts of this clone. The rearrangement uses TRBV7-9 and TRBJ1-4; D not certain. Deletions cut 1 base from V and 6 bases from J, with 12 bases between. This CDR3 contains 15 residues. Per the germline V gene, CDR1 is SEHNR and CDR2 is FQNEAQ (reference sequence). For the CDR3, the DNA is TGTGCCAGCAGCTTAGGGCCTAGTGGAGATGAAAAACTGTTTTTT. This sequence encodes CASSLGPSGDEKLFF.

CDR3 sequence: CASSLSGNHGYTF. CDR3 bases: TGCGCCAGCAGCTTAAGCGGGAATCACGGCTACACCTTC. V gene TRBV5-1 combines with J gene TRBJ1-2; no reliable D call. Germline lookup yields CDR1 SGHRS and CDR2 YFSETQ. The V and J ends lost 2 bases and 8 bases respectively, with 13 bases between them. The CDR3 has 13 residues.

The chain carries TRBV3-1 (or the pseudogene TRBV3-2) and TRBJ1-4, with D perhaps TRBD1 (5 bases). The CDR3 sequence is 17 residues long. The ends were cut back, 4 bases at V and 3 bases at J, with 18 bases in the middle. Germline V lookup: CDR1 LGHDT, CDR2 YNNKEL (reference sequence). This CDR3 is CASSPDWGGAANEKLFF. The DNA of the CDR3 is TGTGCCAGCAGCCCGGATTGGGGAGGGGCAGCTAATGAAAAACTGTTTTTT.